This TCR beta chain was sequenced in a study of T cell responses to AZD1222 COVID-19 vaccine. General observations from the study: Two AZD1222 administrations were followed by greater Spike-specific TCR breadth and depth.

As to this clone: Its antigen is undetermined.

CDR3 length: 14 residues. The V gene's germline CDR1 is SGHRS and CDR2 YFSETQ. Trimming pared 0 bases from V and 8 bases from J, leaving 9 bases between. Assay used: immunoSEQ multiplex PCR; TCRdb lists only in-frame clones, some missing. The sample has around 84,000 clones; 80% to 90% are singletons. The rearrangement uses TRBV5-1 and TRBJ1-6; D may be TRBD1 (6 bases). The TCR was taken from an adult in good health. This sample comprised peripheral blood, obtained on day 0 of AZD1222 vaccination. The CDR3 DNA follows: TGCGCCAGCAGCTTGGAGGGGGGGGATTCACCCCTCCACTTT. Translating it yields CASSLEGGDSPLHF.